The TCR beta chain described here comes from a study of OX40 agonist ivuxolimab in advanced cancers. On this clone: No antigen is known for it.

Germline CDR1 SNHLY, CDR2 FYNNEI. CDR3 length: 15 residues. V lost 7 bases, J lost 8 bases, and 7 bases stayed unmatched. Profiled with immunoSEQ multiplex PCR; TCRdb holds only in-frame clones, not every one. Found here are under 200,000 clones, roughly 94% of them singletons; the top ten hold about 0.3%. The investigators sampled blood at baseline, at cycle 4 day 1, and at cycle 7 day 1. Study outcomes and limitations: With doses of 0.1-3.0 mg/kg, partial responders showed among the lowest clonal expansion.

Here the sequenced sample was CD4+ or CD8+ T cells sorted from blood, taken in a trial of the OX40 agonist ivuxolimab. This clonotype originated in an adult with an advanced solid tumor such as melanoma, head and neck, liver or kidney cancer. The rearrangement uses TRBV2 and TRBJ2-1, with TRBD2 matching over 14 bases. The CDR3 DNA reads TGTGCCAGCACGACTAGCGGGGGGGCCGGGGATGAGCAGTTCTTC. Its translation is CASTTSGGAGDEQFF. Combining the CDR3 with reference TRBV2 and TRBJ2-1 gives the whole variable domain EPEVTQTPSHQVTQMGQEVILRCVPISNHLYFYWYRQILGQKVEFLVSFYNNEISEKSEIFDDQFSVERPDGSNFTLKIRSTKLEDSAMYFCASTTSGGAGDEQFFGPGTRLTVL.